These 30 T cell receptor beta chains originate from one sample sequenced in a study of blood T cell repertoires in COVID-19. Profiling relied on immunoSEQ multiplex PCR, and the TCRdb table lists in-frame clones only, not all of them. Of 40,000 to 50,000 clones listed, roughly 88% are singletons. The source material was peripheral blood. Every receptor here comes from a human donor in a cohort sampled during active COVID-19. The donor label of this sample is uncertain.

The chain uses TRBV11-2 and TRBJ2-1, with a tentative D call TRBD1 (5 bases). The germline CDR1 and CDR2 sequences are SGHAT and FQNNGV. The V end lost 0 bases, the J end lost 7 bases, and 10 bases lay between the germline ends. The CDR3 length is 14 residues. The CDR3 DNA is TGTGCCAGCAGCTTAGAGACAGCACGGAATGAGCAGTTCTTC. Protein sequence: CASSLETARNEQFF.

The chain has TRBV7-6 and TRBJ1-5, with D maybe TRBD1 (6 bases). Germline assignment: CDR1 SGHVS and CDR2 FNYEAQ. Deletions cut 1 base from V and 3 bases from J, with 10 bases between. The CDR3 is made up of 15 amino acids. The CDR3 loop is CASSLERGSNQPQHF. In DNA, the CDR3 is TGTGCCAGCAGCTTAGAGAGGGGGTCCAATCAGCCCCAGCATTTT.

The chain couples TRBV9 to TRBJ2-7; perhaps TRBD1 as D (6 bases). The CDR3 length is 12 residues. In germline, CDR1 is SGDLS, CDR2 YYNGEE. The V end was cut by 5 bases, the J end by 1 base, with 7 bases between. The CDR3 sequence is CASRTGSYEQYF. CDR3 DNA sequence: TGTGCCAGCAGGACAGGATCCTACGAGCAGTACTTC.

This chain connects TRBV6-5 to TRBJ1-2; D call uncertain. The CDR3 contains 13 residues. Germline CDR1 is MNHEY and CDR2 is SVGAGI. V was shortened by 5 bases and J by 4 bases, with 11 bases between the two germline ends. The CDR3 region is CASSRSYFYGYTF. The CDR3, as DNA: TGTGCCAGCAGTCGGTCCTACTTCTATGGCTACACCTTC.

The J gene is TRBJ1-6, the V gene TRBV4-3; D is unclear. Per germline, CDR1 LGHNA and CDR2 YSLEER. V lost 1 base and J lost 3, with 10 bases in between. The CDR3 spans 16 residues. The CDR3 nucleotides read TGCGCCAGCAGCCAAGGGGTCGCGGTCTATAATTCACCCCTCCACTTT. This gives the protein CASSQGVAVYNSPLHF.

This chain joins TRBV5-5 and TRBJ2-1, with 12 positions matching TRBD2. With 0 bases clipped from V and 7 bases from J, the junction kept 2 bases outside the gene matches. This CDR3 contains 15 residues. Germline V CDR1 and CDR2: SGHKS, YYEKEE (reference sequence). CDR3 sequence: CASSLVGTSGNEQFF. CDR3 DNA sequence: TGTGCCAGCAGCTTGGTGGGGACTAGCGGGAATGAGCAGTTCTTC.

CDR3 in amino acids: CASSQGDRAGPRETQYF. CDR3 bases: TGCGCCAGCAGCCAAGGTGACAGGGCCGGCCCCAGGGAGACCCAGTACTTC. This chain links TRBV4-1 with TRBJ2-5, with 7 bases fitting TRBD1. The length of the CDR3 is 17 residues. Germline trimming cut 1 base from V and 5 bases from J; bases unmatched to any gene: 13. Germline V gene sequence: CDR1 MGHRA, CDR2 YSYEKL.

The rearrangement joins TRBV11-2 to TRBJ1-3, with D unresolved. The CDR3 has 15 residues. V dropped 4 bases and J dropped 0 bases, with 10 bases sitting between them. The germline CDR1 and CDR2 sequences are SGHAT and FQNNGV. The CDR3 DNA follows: TGTGCCAGCAGCTCCACTGTGCTCTCTGGAAACACCATATATTTT. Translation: CASSSTVLSGNTIYF.

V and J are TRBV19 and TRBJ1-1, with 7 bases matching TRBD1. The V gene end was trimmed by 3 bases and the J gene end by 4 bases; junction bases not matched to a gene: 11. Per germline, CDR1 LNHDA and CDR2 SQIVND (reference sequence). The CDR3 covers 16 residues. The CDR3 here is CASSIEGAGRRTEAFF. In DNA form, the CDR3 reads TGTGCCAGTAGTATCGAGGGGGCCGGTCGTCGCACTGAAGCTTTCTTT. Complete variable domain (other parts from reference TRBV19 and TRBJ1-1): DGGITQSPKYLFRKEGQNVTLSCEQNLNHDAMYWYRQDPGQGLRLIYYSQIVNDFQKGDIAEGYSVSREKKESFPLTVTSAQKNPTAFYLCASSIEGAGRRTEAFFGQGTRLTVV.

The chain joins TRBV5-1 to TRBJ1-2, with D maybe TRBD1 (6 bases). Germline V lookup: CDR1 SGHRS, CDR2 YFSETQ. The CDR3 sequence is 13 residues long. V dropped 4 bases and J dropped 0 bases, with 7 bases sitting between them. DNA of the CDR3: TGCGCCAGCAGCAGACAGGCTAACTATGGCTACACCTTC. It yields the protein CASSRQANYGYTF.

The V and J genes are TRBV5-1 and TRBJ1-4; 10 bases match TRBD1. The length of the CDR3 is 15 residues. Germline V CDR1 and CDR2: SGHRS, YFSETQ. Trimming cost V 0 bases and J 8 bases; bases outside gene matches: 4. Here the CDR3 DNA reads TGCGCCAGCAGCTTGGAGGGACAGGGGTGGGAAAAACTGTTTTTT. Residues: CASSLEGQGWEKLFF.

The CDR3 region has the DNA TGTGCCAGCAGTTTAAGCGGTAGCAATCAGCCCCAGCATTTT. Protein product: CASSLSGSNQPQHF. The chain combines TRBV27 with TRBJ1-5; D gene uncertain. This CDR3 is 14 amino acids long. Trimming left V 2 bases short and J 0 bases short, with 5 bases between. Looked up from germline, CDR1 is MNHEY and CDR2 is SMNVEV (reference sequence).

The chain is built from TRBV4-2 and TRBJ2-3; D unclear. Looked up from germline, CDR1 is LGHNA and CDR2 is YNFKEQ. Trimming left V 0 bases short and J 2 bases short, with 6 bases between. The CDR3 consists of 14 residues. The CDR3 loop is CASSQDHNTDTQYF. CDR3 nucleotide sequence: TGTGCCAGCAGCCAAGACCACAACACAGATACGCAGTATTTT.

CDR3 loop: CASSPFTYEQYF. CDR3 DNA sequence: TGTGCCAGCAGTCCCTTTACCTACGAGCAGTACTTC. The chain combines TRBV2 with TRBJ2-7; D uncertain. CDR1 and CDR2 (germline): SNHLY, FYNNEI. V dropped 5 bases and J dropped 2 bases, with 7 bases sitting between them. The CDR3 runs to 12 residues.

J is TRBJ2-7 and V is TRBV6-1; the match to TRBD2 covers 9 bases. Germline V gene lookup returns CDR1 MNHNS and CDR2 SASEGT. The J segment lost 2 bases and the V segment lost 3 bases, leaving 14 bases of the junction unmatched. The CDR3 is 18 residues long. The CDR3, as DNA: TGTGCCAGCAGTGAGTGGGGAGCGGGGGGTAGTTCTCCCTACGAGCAGTACTTC. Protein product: CASSEWGAGGSSPYEQYF.

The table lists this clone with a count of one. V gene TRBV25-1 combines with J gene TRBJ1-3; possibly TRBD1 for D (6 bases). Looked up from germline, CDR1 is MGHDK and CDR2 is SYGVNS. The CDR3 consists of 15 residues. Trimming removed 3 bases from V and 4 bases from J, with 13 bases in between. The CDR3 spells CASSDEGVRGNTIYF. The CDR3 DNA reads TGTGCCAGCAGTGACGAGGGGGTGCGAGGAAACACCATATATTTT.

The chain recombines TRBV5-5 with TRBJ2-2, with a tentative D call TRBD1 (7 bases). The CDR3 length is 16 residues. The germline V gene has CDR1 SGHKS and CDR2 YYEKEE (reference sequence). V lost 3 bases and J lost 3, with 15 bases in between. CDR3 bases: TGTGCCAGCAGCTCGGAGGGACAGTCTTACACCGGGGAGCTGTTTTTT. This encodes CASSSEGQSYTGELFF.

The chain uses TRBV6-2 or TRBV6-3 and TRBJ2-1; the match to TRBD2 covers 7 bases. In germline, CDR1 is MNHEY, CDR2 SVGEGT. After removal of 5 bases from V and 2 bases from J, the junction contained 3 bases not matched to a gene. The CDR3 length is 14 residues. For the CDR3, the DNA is TGTGCCAGCAGTCTAGCGGAGCCCTACAATGAGCAGTTCTTC. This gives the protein CASSLAEPYNEQFF.

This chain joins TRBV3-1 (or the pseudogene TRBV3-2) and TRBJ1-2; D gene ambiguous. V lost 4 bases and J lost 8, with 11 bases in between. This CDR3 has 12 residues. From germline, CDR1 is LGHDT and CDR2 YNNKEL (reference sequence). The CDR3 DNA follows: TGTGCCAGCAGCCCGGGAGGAGGCGGCTACACCTTC. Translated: CASSPGGGGYTF.

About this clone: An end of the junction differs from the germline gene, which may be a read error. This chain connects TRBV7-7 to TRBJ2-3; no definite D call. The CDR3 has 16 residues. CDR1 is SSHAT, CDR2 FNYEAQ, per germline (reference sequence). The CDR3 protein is CASSSGRSPSTDTQYF. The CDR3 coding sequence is TGTGCTAGCAGCTCTGGGCGAAGCCCTAGCACAGATACGCAGTATTTT.

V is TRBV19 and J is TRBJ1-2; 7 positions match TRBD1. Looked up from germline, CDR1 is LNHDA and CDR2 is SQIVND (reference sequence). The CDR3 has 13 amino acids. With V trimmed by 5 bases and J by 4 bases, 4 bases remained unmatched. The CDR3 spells CASSATGSYGYTF. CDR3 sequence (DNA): TGTGCCAGTAGTGCGACAGGGAGCTATGGCTACACCTTC.

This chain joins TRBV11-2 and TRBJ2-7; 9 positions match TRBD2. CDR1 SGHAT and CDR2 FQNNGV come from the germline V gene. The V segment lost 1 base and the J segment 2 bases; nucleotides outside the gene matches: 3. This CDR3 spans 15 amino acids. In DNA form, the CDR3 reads TGTGCCAGCAGCTTAGCGACTAGCGGACCCTACGAGCAGTACTTC. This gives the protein CASSLATSGPYEQYF.

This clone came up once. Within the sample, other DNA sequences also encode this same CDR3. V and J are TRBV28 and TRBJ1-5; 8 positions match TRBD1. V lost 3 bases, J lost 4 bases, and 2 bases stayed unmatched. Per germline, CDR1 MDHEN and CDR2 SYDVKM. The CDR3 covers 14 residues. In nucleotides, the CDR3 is TGTGCCAGCAGTTTTACAGGGGGAAATCAGCCCCAGCATTTT. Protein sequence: CASSFTGGNQPQHF.

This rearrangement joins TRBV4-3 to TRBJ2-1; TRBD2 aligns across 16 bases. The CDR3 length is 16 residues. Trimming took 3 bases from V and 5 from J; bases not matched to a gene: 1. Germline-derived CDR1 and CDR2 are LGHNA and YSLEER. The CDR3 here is CASSQGLAGGDNEQFF. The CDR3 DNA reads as TGCGCCAGCAGCCAGGGACTAGCGGGGGGGGACAATGAGCAGTTCTTC.

CDR3 bases: TGTGCCAGCAAGGGCGGGGGGAGCGCAGATACGCAGTATTTT. Translating it yields CASKGGGSADTQYF. The rearrangement uses TRBV27 and TRBJ2-3; TRBD2 agrees at 8 bases. V lost 7 bases, J lost 4 bases, and 7 bases stayed unmatched. The CDR3 is 14 residues long. Germline CDR1 is MNHEY and CDR2 is SMNVEV (reference sequence).

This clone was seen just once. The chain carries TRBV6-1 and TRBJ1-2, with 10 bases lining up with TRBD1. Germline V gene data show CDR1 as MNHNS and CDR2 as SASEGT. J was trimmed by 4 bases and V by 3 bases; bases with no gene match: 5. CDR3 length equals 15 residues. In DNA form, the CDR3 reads TGTGCCAGCAGTGATTCGGGACAGGGGTCCTATGGCTACACCTTC. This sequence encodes CASSDSGQGSYGYTF.

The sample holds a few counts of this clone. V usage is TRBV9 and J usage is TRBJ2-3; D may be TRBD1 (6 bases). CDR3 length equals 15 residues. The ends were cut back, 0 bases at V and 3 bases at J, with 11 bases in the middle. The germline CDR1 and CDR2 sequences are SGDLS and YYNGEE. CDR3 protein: CASSVDGGLTDTQYF. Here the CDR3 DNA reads TGTGCCAGCAGCGTAGATGGGGGCCTTACAGATACGCAGTATTTT.

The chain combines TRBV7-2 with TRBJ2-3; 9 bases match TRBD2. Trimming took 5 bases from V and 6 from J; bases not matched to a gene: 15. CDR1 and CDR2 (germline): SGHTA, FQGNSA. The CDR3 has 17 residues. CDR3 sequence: CASSADPSAGGRDTQYF. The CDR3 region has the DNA TGTGCCAGCAGCGCCGATCCCTCTGCGGGGGGGCGGGATACGCAGTATTTT.

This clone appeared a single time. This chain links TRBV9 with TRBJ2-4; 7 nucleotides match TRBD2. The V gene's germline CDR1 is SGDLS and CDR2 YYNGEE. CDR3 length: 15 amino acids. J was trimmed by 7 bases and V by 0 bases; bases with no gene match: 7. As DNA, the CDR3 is TGTGCCAGCAGCGTAGAGGCGGGGGTCAATAACATTCAGTACTTC. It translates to CASSVEAGVNNIQYF.

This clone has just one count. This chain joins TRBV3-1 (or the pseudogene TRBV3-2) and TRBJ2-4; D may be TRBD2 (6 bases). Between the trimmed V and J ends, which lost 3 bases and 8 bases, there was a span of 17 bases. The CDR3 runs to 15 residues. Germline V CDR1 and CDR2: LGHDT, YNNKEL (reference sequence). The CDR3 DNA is TGTGCCAGCAGCCAGGGTAGCGGCGCTGTTCACATTCAGTACTTC. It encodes CASSQGSGAVHIQYF.